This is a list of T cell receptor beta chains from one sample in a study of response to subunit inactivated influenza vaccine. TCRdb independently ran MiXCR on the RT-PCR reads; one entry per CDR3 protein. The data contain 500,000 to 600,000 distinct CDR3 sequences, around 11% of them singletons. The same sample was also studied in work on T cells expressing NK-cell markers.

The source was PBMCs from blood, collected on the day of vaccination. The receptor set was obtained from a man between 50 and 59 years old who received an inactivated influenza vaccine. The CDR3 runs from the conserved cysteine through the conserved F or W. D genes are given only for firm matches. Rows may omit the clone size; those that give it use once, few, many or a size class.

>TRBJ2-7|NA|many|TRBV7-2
CASSLAGRQVYEQYF
TGTGCCAGCAGCTTAGCCGGACGACAGGTCTACGAGCAGTACTTC
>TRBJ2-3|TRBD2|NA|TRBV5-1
CASSRGGRSTDTQYF
TGCGCCAGCAGCCGGGGGGGGAGAAGCACAGATACGCAGTATTTT
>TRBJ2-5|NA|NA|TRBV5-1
CASRYLREETQYF
TGCGCCAGCCGCTACCTCAGGGAAGAGACCCAGTACTTC
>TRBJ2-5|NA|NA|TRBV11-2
CASSSGEKETQYF
TGTGCCAGCAGCTCCGGCGAAAAGGAGACCCAGTACTTC
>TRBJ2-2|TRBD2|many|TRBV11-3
CASSLERGGYGWTGELFF
TGTGCCAGCAGCTTAGAGCGGGGGGGCTATGGTTGGACCGGGGAGCTGTTTTTT
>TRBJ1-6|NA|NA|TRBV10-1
CASSDNSGNYNSPLHF
TGCGCCAGCAGTGATAATTCAGGAAACTATAATTCACCCCTCCACTTT
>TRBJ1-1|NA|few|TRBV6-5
CASSYSWQGNTEAFF
TGTGCCAGCAGTTACTCGTGGCAGGGTAACACTGAAGCTTTCTTT
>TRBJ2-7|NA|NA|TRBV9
CASSVDPGTYEQYF
TGTGCCAGCAGCGTAGATCCGGGGACCTACGAGCAGTACTTC
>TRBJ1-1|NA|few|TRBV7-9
CASSYPSQGGMGAFF
TGTGCCAGCAGCTACCCGTCTCAAGGGGGGATGGGGGCTTTCTTT
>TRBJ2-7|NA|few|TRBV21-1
CASSKGQPYEQYF
TGTGCCAGCAGCAAAGGGCAGCCCTACGAGCAGTACTTC
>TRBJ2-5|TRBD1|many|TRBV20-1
CSASRDRETQYF
TGCAGTGCTAGCCGGGACAGAGAGACCCAGTACTTC
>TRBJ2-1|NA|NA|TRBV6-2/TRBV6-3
CASTEGDTLGQFF
TGTGCCAGCACAGAAGGGGACACTCTGGGGCAGTTCTTC
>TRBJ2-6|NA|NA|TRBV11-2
CASSLDPPGSGANVLTF
TGTGCCAGCAGCTTAGATCCTCCGGGCTCTGGGGCCAACGTCCTGACTTTC
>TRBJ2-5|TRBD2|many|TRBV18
CASSPRRTSGAEETQYF
TGTGCCAGCTCGCCAAGGAGGACTAGCGGGGCGGAAGAGACCCAGTACTTC
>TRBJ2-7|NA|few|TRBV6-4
CASSDFPTATYEQYF
TGTGCCAGCAGTGACTTCCCGACAGCCACTTACGAGCAGTACTTC
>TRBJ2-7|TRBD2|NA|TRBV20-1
CSASRGRAYYEQYF
TGCAGTGCTAGTCGCGGGAGGGCCTATTACGAGCAGTACTTC
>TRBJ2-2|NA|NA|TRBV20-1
CSASKQDLTGELFF
TGCAGTGCTAGTAAACAGGACCTCACCGGGGAGCTGTTTTTT
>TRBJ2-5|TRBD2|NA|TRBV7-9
CASSSPGLAFAETQYF
TGTGCCAGCAGCTCTCCGGGACTAGCGTTCGCCGAGACCCAGTACTTC
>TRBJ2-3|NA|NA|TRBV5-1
CASLKALSTDTQYF
TGCGCCAGCTTAAAAGCTCTTAGTACAGATACGCAGTATTTT
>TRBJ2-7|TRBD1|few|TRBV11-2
CASSLVNRGYEQYF
TGTGCCAGCAGCTTAGTAAACAGGGGTTACGAGCAGTACTTC
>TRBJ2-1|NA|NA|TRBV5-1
CASSLAGGASYNEQFF
TGCGCCAGCAGCTTGGCCGGGGGCGCGTCCTACAATGAGCAGTTCTTC
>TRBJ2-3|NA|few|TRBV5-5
CASSLGHFTDTQYF
TGTGCCAGCAGCCTCGGACATTTCACAGATACGCAGTATTTT